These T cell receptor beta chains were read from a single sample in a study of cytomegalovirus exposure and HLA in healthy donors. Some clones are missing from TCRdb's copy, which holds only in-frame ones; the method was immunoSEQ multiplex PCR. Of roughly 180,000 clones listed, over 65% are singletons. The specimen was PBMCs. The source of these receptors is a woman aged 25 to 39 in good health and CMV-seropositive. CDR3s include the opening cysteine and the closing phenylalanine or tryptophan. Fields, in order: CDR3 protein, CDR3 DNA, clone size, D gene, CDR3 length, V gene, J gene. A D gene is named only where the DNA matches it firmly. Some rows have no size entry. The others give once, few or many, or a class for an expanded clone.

CDR3: CASSNGGNTGELFF
DNA: TGTGCCAGTAGTAACGGAGGGAACACCGGGGAGCTGTTTTTT
size: once
D: NA
length: 14
V: TRBV19
J: TRBJ2-2

CDR3: CASSWTSRGADTQYF
DNA: TGTGCCAGCAGCTGGACTAGCCGAGGGGCAGATACGCAGTATTTT
size: NA
D: TRBD2
length: 15
V: TRBV5-4
J: TRBJ2-3

CDR3: CASSLVGQGTGTEAFF
DNA: TGTGCCAGCAGCTTAGTAGGCCAGGGGACGGGCACTGAAGCTTTCTTT
size: NA
D: NA
length: 16
V: TRBV7-2
J: TRBJ1-1

CDR3: CAWKARAFGRAFF
DNA: TGTGCCTGGAAGGCCAGGGCATTTGGGAGGGCTTTCTTT
size: NA
D: NA
length: 13
V: TRBV30
J: TRBJ1-1

CDR3: CARRDRALSNQPQHF
DNA: TGTGCTAGGAGAGACAGGGCTCTTAGCAATCAGCCCCAGCATTTT
size: NA
D: TRBD1
length: 15
V: TRBV12-5
J: TRBJ1-5

CDR3: CAHTEGSRRESGELFF
DNA: TGCGCCCACACCGAGGGAAGTCGGCGGGAGTCCGGGGAGCTGTTTTTT
size: few
D: TRBD2
length: 16
V: TRBV10-1
J: TRBJ2-2

CDR3: CASSLDPRDEAFF
DNA: TGCGCCAGCAGCTTAGATCCGAGGGATGAAGCTTTCTTT
size: NA
D: NA
length: 13
V: TRBV5-1
J: TRBJ1-1

CDR3: CASSLGLVTLEQFF
DNA: TGTGCCAGCAGTTTAGGACTAGTGACACTTGAGCAGTTCTTC
size: NA
D: TRBD2
length: 14
V: TRBV27
J: TRBJ2-1

CDR3: CASSPTGQRVHEQYF
DNA: TGTGCCAGCAGCCCCACGGGCCAGAGGGTCCACGAGCAGTACTTC
size: NA
D: NA
length: 15
V: TRBV11-3
J: TRBJ2-7

CDR3: CASMGEGTLAGGEQFF
DNA: TGTGCCAGCATGGGAGAGGGGACACTAGCGGGAGGGGAGCAGTTCTTC
size: NA
D: TRBD2
length: 16
V: TRBV6-6
J: TRBJ2-1

CDR3: CASSLDGRVGTGELFF
DNA: TGCGCCAGCAGCTTGGACGGGAGGGTCGGCACCGGGGAGCTGTTTTTT
size: NA
D: TRBD2
length: 16
V: TRBV5-1
J: TRBJ2-2

CDR3: CASRLTVGGEAFF
DNA: TGTGCCAGCAGGCTGACAGTCGGGGGTGAAGCTTTCTTT
size: NA
D: NA
length: 13
V: TRBV6-5
J: TRBJ1-1

CDR3: CASSLQDRGFVYEQYF
DNA: TGTGCCAGCAGCCTCCAGGACAGGGGGTTTGTCTACGAGCAGTACTTC
size: NA
D: TRBD1
length: 16
V: TRBV9
J: TRBJ2-7

CDR3: CASSNPLAGSYEQYF
DNA: TGTGCCAGCAGCAACCCTCTAGCGGGATCCTACGAGCAGTACTTC
size: NA
D: TRBD2
length: 15
V: TRBV7-6
J: TRBJ2-7

CDR3: CSVEESGGETQYF
DNA: TGCAGCGTTGAAGAATCCGGGGGAGAGACCCAGTACTTC
size: NA
D: NA
length: 13
V: TRBV29-1
J: TRBJ2-5

CDR3: CASSRLGLAGISYEQYF
DNA: TGTGCCAGCAGCAGATTAGGACTAGCGGGCATATCTTACGAGCAGTACTTC
size: NA
D: TRBD2
length: 17
V: TRBV5-6
J: TRBJ2-7

CDR3: CASSLAGGFYNEQFF
DNA: TGTGCCAGCAGCTTGGCAGGGGGTTTCTACAATGAGCAGTTCTTC
size: NA
D: TRBD1
length: 15
V: TRBV7-3
J: TRBJ2-1

CDR3: CASSQDRGFSNYGYTF
DNA: TGTGCCAGCAGCCAAGATCGAGGATTTTCCAACTATGGCTACACCTTC
size: once
D: NA
length: 16
V: TRBV4-2
J: TRBJ1-2